The present TCR beta chain was sequenced within a study of cytomegalovirus exposure and HLA in healthy donors. Findings and limits, study-wide: The listing of about 150 TCR beta chains classed them as cytomegalovirus-associated. The authors judged a highly shared variant cluster likely a sequencing artifact.

The CDR3 extends over 14 amino acids. CDR1 ENHRY and CDR2 SYGVKD come from the germline V gene. J gave up 8 bases and V 4 bases, and 2 bases lay outside the gene matches. Of note for this clone: Its antigen is currently unknown.

Primers included in the PCR were 60 Vbeta and 13 Jbeta primers. Profiled with immunoSEQ multiplex PCR; TCRdb holds only in-frame clones, not every one. The table includes around 120,000 clones, around 10% detected once. The donors, nominally healthy at sampling, likely had unrecorded immune exposures. V and J are TRBV10-3 and TRBJ2-1; TRBD2 aligns across 13 bases. This TCR was recovered from a man under 40 in good health and CMV-seronegative. Sequencing used PBMCs. The CDR3 loop reads CAISGTSGGYEQFF. CDR3 DNA sequence: TGTGCCATCAGTGGGACTAGCGGGGGTTATGAGCAGTTCTTC.